The entry that follows covers one T cell receptor beta chain sequence. What it binds is unknown. The data derive from a study of CD8+ T cells in alopecia areata. Background on the study: Treatment comprised oral tofacitinib, 5 to 10 mg twice daily, in treated patients. Scoring of severity for treated patients was based on percentage of affected scalp area. Study results and caveats: Although TCR sharing was seen in mice, sharing across patients was less clear, possibly for HLA-related reasons. Relative to normal scalp, lesional scalp, especially alopecia totalis/universalis, showed higher clonality.

Reverse transcription of extracted RNA yielded cDNA, which provided the sequencing template. Generated by immunoSEQ multiplex PCR, the TCRdb table keeps only in-frame clones and is missing some. The table lists hundreds of thousands of clones, about 62% of them singletons, with 0.75% to 0.95% in the top ten. Germline-derived CDR1 and CDR2 are SNHLY and FYNNEI. There are 15 residues in the CDR3. Between the trimmed V and J ends, which lost 6 bases and 0 bases, there was a span of 9 bases. The treatment: oral pan-JAK inhibitor, 5-10 mg twice daily. Sequences were derived from CD4+ T cells sorted from blood, sampled at week 52, from a patient treated with tofacitinib. The rearrangement joins TRBV2 to TRBJ1-6; D unresolved. The sequence was collected from a human donor with alopecia areata. The CDR3 loop is CASRTGSSYNSPLHF. The CDR3 DNA reads as TGTGCCAGCAGGACGGGGAGCTCCTATAATTCACCCCTCCACTTT. Drawing the rest from reference TRBV2 and TRBJ1-6, the complete variable domain is EPEVTQTPSHQVTQMGQEVILRCVPISNHLYFYWYRQILGQKVEFLVSFYNNEISEKSEIFDDQFSVERPDGSNFTLKIRSTKLEDSAMYFCASRTGSSYNSPLHFGNGTRLTVT.